This TCR beta chain was retrieved from a study of siplizumab effects on memory and regulatory T cells (dated by TCRdb to the late 2010s). About the study as a whole: Paired mixed lymphocyte reactions were run with siplizumab at approximately 1 ug/mL and without drug, across eight or nine responder-stimulator pairs. The study looked at the effect of siplizumab, an anti-CD2 antibody, on alloreactive T-cell subsets in allogeneic mixed lymphocyte reactions made from human PBMCs.

As for this clone: The target of this receptor is not known. It has no much larger one-base neighbor in the sample; base qualities were not kept.

Summary of the overall study and its limitations: Among mappable alloreactive CD4+ clones, the Treg-derived fraction averaged about 70% with siplizumab versus 25% to 30% in control reactions. The suppressive function of proliferating Tregs from siplizumab cultures was not functionally confirmed. About 80-96% of proliferating CD4+ or CD8+ clones could not be given a naive or memory phenotype. Unstimulated naive T cells appeared to be more diverse than memory T cells, and naive cells seemed to make a substantial contribution to the alloresponse. The cumulative frequency of alloreactive sequences traceable to unstimulated CD4+ memory T cells was significantly reduced by siplizumab. Because sequences at frequencies below about 10^-5 were poorly captured, only a minor fraction of alloreactive clones could be mapped back to unstimulated subsets.

The germline V end is reduced by 5 bases and the J end by 12 bases; junction bases left unmatched: 12. Reading from cysteine to phenylalanine, the CDR3 counts 13 amino acids. Here the CDR3 DNA is all that survives: 39 bases in frame from base 1. Looking up the germline V gene yields CDR1 SGHNT and CDR2 YENEEA. The library was prepared using the immunoSEQ multiplex PCR assay. Approximately 100,000 TCR templates per sample were assayed on the deep sequencing platform. Genomic DNA extracted from sorted T cells was the material used for TCRbeta CDR3 sequencing. In the source study's methods: The R programming language was used for clonal analysis of the TCRbeta CDR3 data. Unstimulated samples were compared with post-reaction CFSE-low samples to define alloreactive CD4+ and CD8+ clones. Alloreactive CD4+ clones were assigned to regulatory or non-regulatory origin by matching sequences to sorted unstimulated Treg and non-Treg repertoires. TCRdb re-hosts the immuneACCESS table, in-frame sequences only. Its copies lack some clones; in the studies checked, an unresolved V gene accounts for under half of them, and the cause for the rest is not known. That table is the source of V, J and clone size, and D and trimming were worked out from the DNA. The sample contains 20,000 or so clones, over 35% of them found a single time. Jointly, the top ten make up around 5.8% of the sample.

Mixed lymphocyte reaction cells were cocultured at 37°C for 5 to 6 days. Responder PBMCs were labelled with CFSE and stimulator PBMCs were labelled with Violet Dye, after which the responder and stimulator PBMCs were mixed at a 1:1 ratio. Sorted unstimulated T cells and proliferating T cells recovered from mixed lymphocyte reactions were subjected to TCRbeta CDR3 sequencing. Fresh whole blood from ten HLA-typed healthy donors served as the source for isolating PBMCs. Proliferating CFSE-low responder T cells were FACS-sorted after the mixed lymphocyte reaction for TCR sequencing. The TCR was taken from a human donor in good health; the cells came from an allogeneic mixed lymphocyte reaction. Some clones in this sample may be carry-over from other donors' samples. Sequencing input: CFSE-low (dividing) CD4+ T cells sorted from an allogeneic mixed lymphocyte reaction. The chain is assembled from TRBV11-3 and TRBJ1-2, with TRBD1 matching 7 junction bases. The sequenced DNA is TGTGCCAGCAGCCCCCGACAGGGTGGTTTAGACACCTTC. Translated, it reads CASSPRQGGLDTF.